The rows below give T cell receptor beta chains drawn from one sample of a study of T cell responses to AZD1222 COVID-19 vaccine. Assay used: immunoSEQ multiplex PCR; TCRdb lists only in-frame clones, some missing. This table has 120,000 or so clones, 90% appearing once. The sample was peripheral blood, taken on day 0 of AZD1222 vaccination. The receptors come from an adult in good health. Both conserved end residues are part of each CDR3. Fields, in order: clone size, V gene, J gene, CDR3 protein. The size of a clone is reported for some rows only, either as once, few or many, or as a class for expanded clones.

.,TRBV6-2/TRBV6-3,TRBJ1-3,CASSATGDGNTIYF
.,TRBV14,TRBJ2-7,CASSPHGQGKMYEQYF
.,TRBV5-5,TRBJ2-1,CASSLQGASYNEQFF
.,TRBV15,TRBJ2-3,CATSRGVGLGTSTDTQYF
.,TRBV6-9,TRBJ1-2,CARIGFFCGYTF
once,TRBV7-8,TRBJ1-2,CASSLNRGLDYGYTF
.,TRBV4-1,TRBJ1-5,CASSQESGTGNQPQHF
.,TRBV6-2/TRBV6-3,TRBJ2-7,CASSFSDGYSYEQYF
.,TRBV19,TRBJ2-7,CASSITASYEQYF
few,TRBV5-6,TRBJ2-7,CASSLGPARSAEQYF
.,TRBV7-2,TRBJ1-2,CASSLFSRGHYGYTF
few,TRBV9,TRBJ1-5,CASSVGLGNQPQHF
.,TRBV19,TRBJ2-7,CASSIARESSYEQYF
.,TRBV6-4,TRBJ1-4,CASSGDRPNEKLFF
.,TRBV6-2/TRBV6-3,TRBJ1-2,CASSRTGHRGYTF
once,TRBV28,TRBJ2-7,CASSSVGYEQYF
.,TRBV5-1,TRBJ2-3,CASSVSGRFADTQYF
.,TRBV19,TRBJ1-5,CASSKRMSGALGNQPQHF
.,TRBV19,TRBJ2-1,CASSRPQGSVYNEQFF
.,TRBV28,TRBJ1-4,CASSPLGTATNEKLFF
.,TRBV28,TRBJ2-7,CATSSGPSYEQYF
.,TRBV2,TRBJ1-5,CASSDRRGRESNQPQHF
.,TRBV5-4,TRBJ2-1,CASSTGIDNEQFF
.,TRBV19,TRBJ2-2,CASSGSGEAGTGELFF
.,TRBV2,TRBJ1-4,CASSGDRGNEKLFF
.,TRBV28,TRBJ2-1,CASSARNEQFF
.,TRBV2,TRBJ1-1,CARGTGNRYTEAFF
.,TRBV9,TRBJ2-2,CASSGQVVGELFF
.,TRBV9,TRBJ2-7,CASSIDSSYEQYF
.,TRBV18,TRBJ1-5,CASSPGGPDQPQHF
.,TRBV11-2,TRBJ1-1,CASSPRQGKENTEAFF
.,TRBV24-1,TRBJ2-3,CATSERGHLPTDTQYF
.,TRBV18,TRBJ2-7,CASSPYSDSSYEQYF
.,TRBV19,TRBJ2-5,CASSIDWTGGGQYF
.,TRBV27,TRBJ2-7,CASSSLRESYEQYF
.,TRBV27,TRBJ1-2,CASSFPGTAYGYTF
.,TRBV6-2/TRBV6-3,TRBJ2-7,CASSLQRGDSYEQYF
once,TRBV10-3,TRBJ2-2,CASGTETAGELFF
.,TRBV7-8,TRBJ2-7,CASSPQRVVYF
.,TRBV4-1,TRBJ2-5,CASSLRDSQETQYF
.,TRBV30,TRBJ1-2,CAWSRISGYTF